This TCR beta chain was recorded in a study of molecular identifiers for immune sequencing clone quantification. Study results and caveats: Beyond 20 RNA copies, clones held over 99% of effector molecules, compared with under 1% in naive cells.

There are many counts of this clonotype. Its antigen is undetermined. The CDR3 is made up of 19 amino acids. Germline V gene lookup returns CDR1 LGHNA and CDR2 YSLEER. With 0 bases clipped from V and 0 bases from J, the junction kept 7 bases outside the gene matches. Previously described methods and listed TCR primers were employed for the bulk TCR libraries. TCRdb passed the PCR reads through MiXCR, listing each CDR3 protein once. The sample includes under 650,000 distinct CDR3 sequences, 15% to 20% of them seen just once. The chain links TRBV4-3 to TRBJ2-1; 11 bases are shared with TRBD2. This TCR derives from a human donor in good health. Some libraries in this study had Jurkat cell RNA spiked in. The sample taken for sequencing was naive CD8+ T cells from blood, with Jurkat cell RNA spiked in. Subset noted: FACS-sorted CD8+CD4-CCR7+CD45RA+ naive T cells. The CDR3, as DNA: TGCGCCAGCAGCCAAGAGGCTAGCGGGGGGCCGAGCTCCTACAATGAGCAGTTCTTC. Translation gives CASSQEASGGPSSYNEQFF.